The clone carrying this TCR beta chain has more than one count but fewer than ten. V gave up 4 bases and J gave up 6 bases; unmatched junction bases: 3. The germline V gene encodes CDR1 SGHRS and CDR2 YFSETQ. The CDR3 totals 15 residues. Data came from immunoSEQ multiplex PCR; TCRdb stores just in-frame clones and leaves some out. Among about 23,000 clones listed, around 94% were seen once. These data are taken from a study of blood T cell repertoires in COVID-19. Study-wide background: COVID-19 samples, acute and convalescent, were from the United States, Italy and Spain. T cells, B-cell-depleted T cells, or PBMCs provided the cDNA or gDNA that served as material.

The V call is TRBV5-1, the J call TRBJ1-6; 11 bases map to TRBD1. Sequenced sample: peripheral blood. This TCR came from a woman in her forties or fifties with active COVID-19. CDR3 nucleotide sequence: TGCGCCAGCAGCCAAGGGACAGGGGGTAATTCACCCCTCCACTTT. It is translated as CASSQGTGGNSPLHF. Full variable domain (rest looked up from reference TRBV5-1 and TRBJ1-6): KAGVTQTPRYLIKTRGQQVTLSCSPISGHRSVSWYQQTPGQGLQFLFEYFSETQRNKGNFPGRFSGRQFSNSRSEMNVSTLELGDSALYLCASSQGTGGNSPLHFGNGTRLTVT.